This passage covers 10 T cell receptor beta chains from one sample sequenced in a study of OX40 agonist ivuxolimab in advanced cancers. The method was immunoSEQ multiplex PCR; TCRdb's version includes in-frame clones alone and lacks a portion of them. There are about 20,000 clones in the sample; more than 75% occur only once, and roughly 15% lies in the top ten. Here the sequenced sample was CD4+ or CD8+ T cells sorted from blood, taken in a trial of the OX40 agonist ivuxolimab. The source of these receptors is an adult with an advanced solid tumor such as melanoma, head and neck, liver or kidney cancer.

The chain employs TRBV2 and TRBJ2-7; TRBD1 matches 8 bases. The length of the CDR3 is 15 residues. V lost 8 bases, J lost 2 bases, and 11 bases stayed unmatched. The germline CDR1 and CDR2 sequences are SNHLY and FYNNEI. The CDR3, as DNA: TGTGCCAGCCACGACAGGGGCCGAGCAGCCTACGAGCAGTACTTC. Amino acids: CASHDRGRAAYEQYF.

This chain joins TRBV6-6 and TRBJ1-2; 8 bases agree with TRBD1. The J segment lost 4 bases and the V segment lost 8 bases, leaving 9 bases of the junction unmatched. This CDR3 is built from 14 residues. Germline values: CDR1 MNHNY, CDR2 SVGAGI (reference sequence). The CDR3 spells CASSARQGSYGYTF. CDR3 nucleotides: TGTGCCAGCTCCGCGAGACAGGGGAGCTATGGCTACACCTTC.

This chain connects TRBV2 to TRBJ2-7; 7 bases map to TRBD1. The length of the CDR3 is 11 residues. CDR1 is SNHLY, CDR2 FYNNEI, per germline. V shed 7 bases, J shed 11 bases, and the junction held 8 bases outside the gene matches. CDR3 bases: TGTGCCAGCATTCGAGGGGGCATAAAGTACTTC. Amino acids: CASIRGGIKYF.

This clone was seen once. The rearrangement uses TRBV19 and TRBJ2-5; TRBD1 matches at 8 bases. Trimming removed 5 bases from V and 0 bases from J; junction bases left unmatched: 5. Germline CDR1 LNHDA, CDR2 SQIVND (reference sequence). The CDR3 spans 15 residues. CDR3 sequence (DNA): TGTGCCAGTAGTCCGGGACAGGCGTACCAAGAGACCCAGTACTTC. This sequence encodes CASSPGQAYQETQYF.

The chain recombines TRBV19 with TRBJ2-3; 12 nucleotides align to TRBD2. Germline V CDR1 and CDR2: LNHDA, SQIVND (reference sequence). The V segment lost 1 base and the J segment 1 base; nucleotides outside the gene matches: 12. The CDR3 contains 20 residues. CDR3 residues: CASSIGRRTSGMEGTDTQYF. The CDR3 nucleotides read TGTGCCAGTAGTATAGGGAGGCGGACTAGCGGGATGGAGGGCACAGATACGCAGTATTTT.

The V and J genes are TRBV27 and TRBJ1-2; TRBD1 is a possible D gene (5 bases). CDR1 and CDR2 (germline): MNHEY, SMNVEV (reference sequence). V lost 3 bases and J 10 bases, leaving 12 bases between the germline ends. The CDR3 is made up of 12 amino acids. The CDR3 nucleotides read TGTGCCAGCAGTTTTGGGGGAAGTGACTACACCTTC. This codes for CASSFGGSDYTF.

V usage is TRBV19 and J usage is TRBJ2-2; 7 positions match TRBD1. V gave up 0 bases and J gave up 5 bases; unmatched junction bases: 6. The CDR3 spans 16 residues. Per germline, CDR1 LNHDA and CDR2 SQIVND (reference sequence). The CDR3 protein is CASSIEAGGWTGELFF. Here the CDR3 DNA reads TGTGCCAGTAGTATAGAAGCAGGGGGTTGGACCGGGGAGCTGTTTTTT.

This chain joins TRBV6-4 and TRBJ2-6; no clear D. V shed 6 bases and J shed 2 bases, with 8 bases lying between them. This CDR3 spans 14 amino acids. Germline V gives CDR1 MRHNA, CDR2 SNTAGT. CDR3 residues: CASSGNAGANVLTF. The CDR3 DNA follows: TGTGCCAGCAGCGGAAACGCTGGGGCCAACGTCCTGACTTTC.

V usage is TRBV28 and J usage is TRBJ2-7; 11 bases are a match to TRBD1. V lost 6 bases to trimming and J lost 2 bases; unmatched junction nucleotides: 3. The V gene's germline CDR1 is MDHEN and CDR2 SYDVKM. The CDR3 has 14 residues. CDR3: CASRDRGPTYEQYF. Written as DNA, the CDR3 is TGTGCCAGCAGGGACAGGGGGCCTACCTACGAGCAGTACTTC.

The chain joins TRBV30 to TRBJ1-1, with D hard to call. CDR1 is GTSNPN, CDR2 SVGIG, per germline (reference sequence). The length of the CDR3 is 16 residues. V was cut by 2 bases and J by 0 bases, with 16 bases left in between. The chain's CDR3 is CAWSRSGGFMNTEAFF. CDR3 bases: TGTGCCTGGAGTCGGTCGGGTGGGTTCATGAACACTGAAGCTTTCTTT.